The rows below give T cell receptor beta chains drawn from one sample of a study of blood T cell repertoires in COVID-19. Data came from immunoSEQ multiplex PCR; TCRdb stores just in-frame clones and leaves some out. The sample lists about 320,000 clones; around nine tenths were seen once. Sequenced material: PBMCs or T cells enriched from blood (not recorded which). All receptors come from a woman in her 30s who had been exposed to COVID-19. Each CDR3 is given with its conserved first and last residue. The D gene is left open where the match is weak. A row's size may be missing; if present it is once, few, many or a size class.

J gene | D gene | V gene | clone size | CDR3 protein | CDR3 DNA
TRBJ1-2 | TRBD1 | TRBV7-9 | - | CASRFPAQGADINYGYTF | TGTGCCAGCAGATTCCCCGCACAGGGGGCGGACATTAACTATGGCTACACCTTC
TRBJ2-7 | TRBD1 | TRBV5-1 | - | CASSLGQGMNEQYF | TGCGCCAGCAGCCTGGGACAGGGGATGAACGAGCAGTACTTC
TRBJ1-4 | - | TRBV15 | - | CATSPRAGSLPTNEKLFF | TGTGCCACCAGCCCGCGCGCCGGGAGTCTTCCCACTAATGAAAAACTGTTTTTT
TRBJ2-7 | TRBD1 | TRBV7-9 | - | CASSSTLTGGIGEQYF | TGTGCCAGCAGCTCGACTTTGACAGGGGGCATCGGCGAGCAGTACTTC
TRBJ1-5 | - | TRBV19 | once | CASSPVNYNQPQHF | TGTGCCAGTAGTCCCGTGAACTACAATCAGCCCCAGCATTTT
TRBJ1-5 | - | TRBV19 | - | CASSDTGSNQPQHF | TGTGCCAGTAGTGATACAGGTAGCAATCAGCCCCAGCATTTT
TRBJ2-7 | TRBD1 | TRBV27 | - | CASSLQGAYEQYF | TGTGCCAGCAGTTTACAGGGGGCATACGAGCAGTACTTC
TRBJ2-7 | - | TRBV5-5 | - | CASSHWGSSYEQYF | TGTGCCAGCAGCCATTGGGGCAGCTCCTACGAGCAGTACTTC
TRBJ1-2 | - | TRBV4-1 | - | CASSRPQLGSYGYTF | TGCGCCAGCAGCCGTCCCCAATTAGGGAGCTATGGCTACACCTTC
TRBJ1-2 | - | TRBV3-1/TRBV3-2 | - | CASSQGLRGILGYTF | TGTGCCAGCAGCCAAGGTCTCAGGGGCATTCTCGGCTACACCTTC
TRBJ1-4 | TRBD1 | TRBV2 | - | CASGQAYNEKLFF | TGTGCCAGTGGACAGGCTTATAATGAAAAACTGTTTTTT
TRBJ2-5 | - | TRBV15 | - | CATSIGLKGETQYF | TGTGCCACCAGCATTGGGTTAAAGGGGGAGACCCAGTACTTC
TRBJ2-1 | - | TRBV7-9 | - | CASSRLDSYSYNEQFF | TGTGCCAGCAGCCGACTGGACAGCTACTCCTACAATGAGCAGTTCTTC
TRBJ2-3 | - | TRBV9 | - | CASSVGGGGGFDTQYF | TGTGCCAGCAGCGTAGGGGGAGGGGGAGGTTTCGATACGCAGTATTTT
TRBJ2-3 | TRBD2 | TRBV13 | - | CASSPGVAGGFTDTQYF | TGTGCCAGCAGCCCCGGGGTAGCGGGGGGGTTCACAGATACGCAGTATTTT
TRBJ2-7 | TRBD1 | TRBV29-1 | - | CSGRNRGHEQYF | TGCAGCGGGAGGAACAGGGGGCATGAGCAGTACTTC
TRBJ1-2 | TRBD1 | TRBV6-5 | - | CASSPGQGNGYTF | TGTGCCAGCAGTCCCGGACAGGGAAACGGCTACACCTTC
TRBJ1-2 | - | TRBV3-1/TRBV3-2 | - | CASSRRQVKGYTF | TGTGCCAGCAGCCGCCGACAGGTGAAGGGCTACACCTTC
TRBJ1-5 | - | TRBV28 | - | CASSFGGGSNQPQHF | TGTGCCAGCAGTTTCGGAGGAGGCAGCAATCAGCCCCAGCATTTT
TRBJ2-7 | TRBD1 | TRBV19 | once | CASTKTGTYEQYF | TGTGCCAGTACCAAGACAGGGACCTACGAGCAGTACTTC
TRBJ2-1 | - | TRBV10-3 | - | CATGQPFYNEQFF | TGTGCCACCGGACAGCCATTCTACAATGAGCAGTTCTTC
TRBJ2-3 | TRBD2 | TRBV30 | - | CAWSSGAGGPDTQYF | TGTGCCTGGAGTTCGGGAGCGGGGGGGCCGGATACGCAGTATTTT
TRBJ2-7 | TRBD1 | TRBV5-1 | - | CASSLGFGTVSYEQYF | TGCGCCAGCAGCTTGGGGTTCGGGACAGTCTCCTACGAGCAGTACTTC
TRBJ2-1 | TRBD2 | TRBV9 | once | CASSVEAGAHNEQFF | TGTGCCAGCAGCGTAGAAGCGGGGGCTCACAATGAGCAGTTCTTC
TRBJ1-3 | TRBD1 | TRBV5-4 | - | CASSLGDSSGNTIYF | TGTGCCAGCAGCTTGGGGGACAGCAGTGGAAACACCATATATTTT
TRBJ2-5 | TRBD1 | TRBV6-5 | - | CASSRTGYQETQYF | TGTGCCAGCAGTCGGACAGGGTACCAAGAGACCCAGTACTTC
TRBJ1-2 | TRBD1 | TRBV30 | - | CAWMAFDREVYGYTF | TGTGCCTGGATGGCATTCGACAGGGAGGTCTATGGCTACACCTTC
TRBJ1-2 | TRBD1 | TRBV9 | - | CASSVGQGANGYTF | TGTGCCAGCAGCGTAGGGCAGGGGGCGAATGGCTACACCTTC
TRBJ2-5 | - | TRBV5-1 | - | CASSPTRVGETQYF | TGCGCCAGCAGCCCCACTAGGGTAGGGGAGACCCAGTACTTC
TRBJ1-2 | - | TRBV4-3 | once | CASSQGGGNYGYTF | TGCGCCAGCAGCCAAGGGGGAGGGAACTATGGCTACACCTTC
TRBJ1-2 | - | TRBV11-2 | - | CASSWRDSLRDGYTF | TGTGCCAGCTCATGGCGGGACTCCCTAAGGGATGGCTACACCTTC
TRBJ1-5 | - | TRBV2 | - | CASSPGVSNQPQHF | TGTGCCAGCAGTCCAGGGGTGAGCAATCAGCCCCAGCATTTT
TRBJ1-1 | TRBD1 | TRBV7-8 | - | CASSLATGSNTEAFF | TGTGCCAGCAGCTTAGCGACAGGGTCGAACACTGAAGCTTTCTTT
TRBJ2-3 | TRBD2 | TRBV5-5 | - | CASSNLAGITDTQYF | TGTGCCAGCAGCAATCTAGCGGGGATCACAGATACGCAGTATTTT
TRBJ1-3 | TRBD1 | TRBV2 | - | CAGSRDRGNTIYF | TGTGCCGGATCGCGGGACAGGGGAAACACCATATATTTT
TRBJ1-1 | - | TRBV21-1 | - | CASRDRETEAFF | TGTGCCAGCAGGGACAGGGAAACTGAAGCTTTCTTT
TRBJ1-1 | TRBD1 | TRBV5-1 | - | CASSSPIRGTGGTEAFF | TGCGCCAGCAGCTCACCCATCCGAGGGACAGGGGGCACTGAAGCTTTCTTT
TRBJ1-5 | - | TRBV6-2/TRBV6-3 | - | CASSQPHQGKQPQHF | TGTGCCAGCAGTCAGCCCCACCAGGGCAAACAGCCCCAGCATTTT
TRBJ2-7 | TRBD2 | TRBV7-6 | - | CASSLDSGGLPYEQYF | TGTGCCAGCAGCTTAGATAGCGGGGGGTTGCCCTACGAGCAGTACTTC
TRBJ2-3 | - | TRBV1 | - | CTSSRRGFGDTQYF | TGCACCAGCAGCCGGCGCGGGTTTGGAGATACGCAGTATTTT
TRBJ1-1 | - | TRBV6-5 | - | CASSLHMNTEAFF | TGTGCCAGCAGTCTTCACATGAACACTGAAGCTTTCTTT
TRBJ2-7 | - | TRBV6-4 | - | CARLNGCRPSYEQYF | TGTGCCAGATTGAACGGGTGTAGGCCCTCCTACGAGCAGTACTTC
TRBJ1-3 | TRBD1 | TRBV12-3/TRBV12-4 | - | CASNPAGGNTIYF | TGTGCCTCCAATCCGGCAGGGGGCAACACCATATATTTT
TRBJ1-2 | TRBD1 | TRBV5-6 | once | CASTKGQFYGYTF | TGTGCCAGCACCAAGGGACAGTTCTATGGCTACACCTTC
TRBJ2-1 | TRBD2 | TRBV5-1 | - | CASSEGLAVGNEQFF | TGCGCCAGCAGCGAGGGACTAGCGGTCGGAAATGAGCAGTTCTTC